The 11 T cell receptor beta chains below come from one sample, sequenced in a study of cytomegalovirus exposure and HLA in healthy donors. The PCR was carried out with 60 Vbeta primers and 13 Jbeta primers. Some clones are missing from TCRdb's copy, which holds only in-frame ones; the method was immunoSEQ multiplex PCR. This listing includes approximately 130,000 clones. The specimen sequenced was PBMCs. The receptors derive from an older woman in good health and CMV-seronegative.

CDR3 DNA sequence: TGTGCCAGTAGTGTGGGACAGGTAACCGGGGAGCTGTTTTTT. Encoded protein: CASSVGQVTGELFF. The J gene is TRBJ2-2, the V gene TRBV19; 8 positions agree with TRBD1. V dropped 5 bases and J dropped 5; count of bases not matched to a gene: 4. The germline V gene has CDR1 LNHDA and CDR2 SQIVND (reference sequence). The length of the CDR3 is 14 residues.

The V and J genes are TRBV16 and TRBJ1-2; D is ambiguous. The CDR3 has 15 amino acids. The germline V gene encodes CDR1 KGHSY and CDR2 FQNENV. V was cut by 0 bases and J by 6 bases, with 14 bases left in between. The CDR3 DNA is TGTGCCAGCAGCCAATCGCCGGAGTACGAGAATGGCTACACCTTC. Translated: CASSQSPEYENGYTF.

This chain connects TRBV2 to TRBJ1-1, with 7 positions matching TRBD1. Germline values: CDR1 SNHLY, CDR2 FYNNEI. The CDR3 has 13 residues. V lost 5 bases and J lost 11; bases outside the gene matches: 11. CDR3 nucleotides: TGTGCCAGCAGTCGGGGGACAGCCGTGGTGGCTTTCTTT. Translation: CASSRGTAVVAFF.

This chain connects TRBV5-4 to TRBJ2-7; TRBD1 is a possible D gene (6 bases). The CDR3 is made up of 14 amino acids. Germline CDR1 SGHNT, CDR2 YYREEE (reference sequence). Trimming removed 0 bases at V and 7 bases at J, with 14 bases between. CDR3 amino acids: CASSLDQGPREQYF. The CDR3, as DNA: TGTGCCAGCAGCTTGGATCAGGGGCCTCGAGAGCAGTACTTC.

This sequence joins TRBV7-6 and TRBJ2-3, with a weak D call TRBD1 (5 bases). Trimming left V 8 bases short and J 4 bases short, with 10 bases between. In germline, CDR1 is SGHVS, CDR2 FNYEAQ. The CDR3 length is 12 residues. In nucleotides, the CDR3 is TGTGCCAGCGCCTCCAGGGCAGATACGCAGTATTTT. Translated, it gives CASASRADTQYF.

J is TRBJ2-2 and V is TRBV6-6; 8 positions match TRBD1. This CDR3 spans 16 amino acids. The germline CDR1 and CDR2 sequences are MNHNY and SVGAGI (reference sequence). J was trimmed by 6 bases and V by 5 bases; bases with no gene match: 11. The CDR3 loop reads CASSPGGASIPGELFF. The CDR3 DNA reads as TGTGCCAGCAGTCCAGGGGGCGCCTCTATCCCCGGGGAGCTGTTTTTT.

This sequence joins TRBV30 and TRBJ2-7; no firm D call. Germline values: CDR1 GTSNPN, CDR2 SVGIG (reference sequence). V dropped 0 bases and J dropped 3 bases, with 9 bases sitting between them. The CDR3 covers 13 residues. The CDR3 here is CAWSVQFNYEQYF. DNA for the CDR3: TGTGCCTGGAGTGTACAGTTTAACTACGAGCAGTACTTC.

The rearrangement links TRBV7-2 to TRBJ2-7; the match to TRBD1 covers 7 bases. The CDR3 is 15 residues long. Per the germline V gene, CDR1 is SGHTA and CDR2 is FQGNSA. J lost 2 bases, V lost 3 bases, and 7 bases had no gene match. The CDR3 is CASSLTWDSPYEQYF. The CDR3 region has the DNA TGTGCCAGCAGCTTGACGTGGGACAGTCCCTACGAGCAGTACTTC.

The CDR3 sequence is CASRVGQGTEAFF. As DNA, the CDR3 is TGTGCCAGCAGGGTGGGACAGGGCACTGAAGCTTTCTTT. This chain connects TRBV2 to TRBJ1-1, with 9 bases matching TRBD1. This CDR3 has 13 residues. V was clipped by 6 bases and J by 4 bases; unmatched bases: 3. Germline V lookup: CDR1 SNHLY, CDR2 FYNNEI. Looking up the rest from reference TRBV2 and TRBJ1-1 gives the full variable domain: EPEVTQTPSHQVTQMGQEVILRCVPISNHLYFYWYRQILGQKVEFLVSFYNNEISEKSEIFDDQFSVERPDGSNFTLKIRSTKLEDSAMYFCASRVGQGTEAFFGQGTRLTVV.

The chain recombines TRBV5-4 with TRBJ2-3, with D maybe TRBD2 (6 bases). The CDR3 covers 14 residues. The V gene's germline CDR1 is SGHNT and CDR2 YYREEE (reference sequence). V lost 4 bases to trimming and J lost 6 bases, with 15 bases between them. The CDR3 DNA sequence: TGTGCCAGCAGCACCCGGACTACCGGGGATACGCAGTATTTT. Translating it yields CASSTRTTGDTQYF.

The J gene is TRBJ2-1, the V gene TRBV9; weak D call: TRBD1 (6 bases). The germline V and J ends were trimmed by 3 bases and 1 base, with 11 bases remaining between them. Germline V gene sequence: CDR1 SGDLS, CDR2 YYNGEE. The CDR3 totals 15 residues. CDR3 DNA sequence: TGTGCCAGCAGCGCAACAGACAGGTCCTACAATGAGCAGTTCTTC. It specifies CASSATDRSYNEQFF.